These 22 T cell receptor beta chains were sequenced from one sample in a study of T cells in Graves' hyperthyroidism and ophthalmopathy. From RNA transcripts, TCR beta CDR3 regions were amplified. The primer set for the first-round RT-PCR of the TCR CDR3 was HTBI. TCRdb re-analysed the multiplex PCR reads in MiXCR, keeping a single row per CDR3 protein. The table lists hundreds of thousands of distinct CDR3 sequences, around 21% of them singletons. The source material was blood. The receptors shown here come from a man in his thirties or forties with Graves' ophthalmopathy.

Concerning this clonotype: Given a much more abundant clone one base away, this may be a read error. CDR3 sequence (DNA): TGTGCCAGCAGTGGGGGCAGGGGCCCCGTGTTCCTGACCTACAATGAGCAGTCCTTC. Its translation is CASSGGRGPVFLTYNEQSF. The genes are TRBV28 and TRBJ2-1; D perhaps matches TRBD1 (6 bases). The germline gives CDR1 MDHEN, CDR2 SYDVKM. The CDR3 spans 19 residues.

The gene calls are TRBV14 and TRBJ2-7; tentative D call: TRBD1 (6 bases). CDR1 is SGHDN, CDR2 FVKESK, per germline. V lost 0 bases, J lost 2 bases, and 8 bases lay in between. The CDR3 contains 14 residues. CDR3 nucleotides: TGTGCCAGCAGCCAAGAATGGGGGCCCTACGAGCAGTACTTC. Translation gives CASSQEWGPYEQYF. The entire variable domain, with the rest obtained from reference TRBV14 and TRBJ2-7, is as follows: EAGVTQFPSHSVIEKGQTVTLRCDPISGHDNLYWYRRVMGKEIKFLLHFVKESKQDESGMPNNRFLAERTGGTYSTLKVQPAELEDSGVYFCASSQEWGPYEQYFGPGTRLTVT.

The rearrangement links TRBV7-9 to TRBJ2-1, with D perhaps being TRBD1 or TRBD2 (7 bases each). Trimming left V 6 bases short and J 15 bases short, with 33 bases between. The CDR3 is made up of 17 amino acids. Germline V CDR1 and CDR2: SEHNR, FQNEAQ (reference sequence). The CDR3 region has the DNA TGTGCCAGCAGTCCCCGGACAGGTCGGACGGGAGGATCCCTTGGGTTCTTC. Encoded protein: CASSPRTGRTGGSLGFF.

This clonotype was seen a few times. V and J are TRBV6-1 and TRBJ2-7; tentative D call: TRBD2 (5 bases). Germline V CDR1 and CDR2: MNHNS, SASEGT. This CDR3 is built from 17 residues. The V gene lost 3 bases and the J gene lost 3 bases, with 21 bases spanning the gap. CDR3 in amino acids: CASSETLAQSINYEQYF. CDR3 DNA sequence: TGTGCCAGCAGTGAGACTCTAGCACAGTCGATAAACTACGAGCAGTACTTC.

This clonotype has just a few counts. The CDR3, as DNA: TGTGCCAGCAGTTTCCCCGCGGGGACTGGAAACACCATATATTTT. Translated: CASSFPAGTGNTIYF. The J gene is TRBJ1-3, the V gene TRBV28; unclear D gene. The CDR3 spans 15 residues. Per the germline V gene, CDR1 is MDHEN and CDR2 is SYDVKM. V was cut by 3 bases and J by 2 bases, with 11 bases left in between. Looking up the rest from reference TRBV28 and TRBJ1-3 gives the full variable domain: DVKVTQSSRYLVKRTGEKVFLECVQDMDHENMFWYRQDPGLGLRLIYFSYDVKMKEKGDIPEGYSVSREKKERFSLILESASTNQTSMYLCASSFPAGTGNTIYFGEGSWLTVV.

This clonotype was seen many times. This rearrangement joins TRBV7-2 to TRBJ2-4; D not resolved. CDR1 is SGHTA and CDR2 is FQGNSA in the germline V gene. V lost 5 bases, J lost 8 bases, and 7 bases lay in between. The CDR3 has 11 residues. The CDR3 sequence is CASSGRDIQYF. DNA for the CDR3: TGTGCCAGCAGCGGCCGGGACATTCAGTACTTC.

This sequence joins TRBV7-9 and TRBJ2-4; D gene unclear. Trimming left V 1 base short and J 8 bases short, with 6 bases between. This CDR3 comprises 12 residues. CDR1 and CDR2 from the germline V gene are SEHNR and FQNEAQ (reference sequence). The DNA for the CDR3 is TGTGCCAGCAGCTTAGATGGAGACATTCAGTACTTC. Its protein product is CASSLDGDIQYF.

This clonotype has just a few counts. The chain is built from TRBV27 and TRBJ2-5, with TRBD2 identical over 12 bases. The trim removed 4 bases at V and 2 bases at J, leaving 5 bases unmatched. Per the germline V gene, CDR1 is MNHEY and CDR2 is SMNVEV (reference sequence). The CDR3 consists of 16 residues. The DNA for the CDR3 is TGTGCCAGCAGTTCGGGACTAGCGGGCTCTCAAGAGACCCAGTACTTC. Its protein product is CASSSGLAGSQETQYF.

The chain joins TRBV6-5 to TRBJ2-2; D call uncertain. Trimming pared 0 bases from V and 2 bases from J, leaving 7 bases between. CDR1 MNHEY and CDR2 SVGAGI come from the germline V gene. The CDR3 has 15 amino acids. The CDR3 spells CASSYSRANTGELFF. Written as DNA, the CDR3 is TGTGCCAGCAGTTACTCCCGGGCCAACACCGGGGAGCTGTTTTTT.

This clonotype was seen only a few times. The chain carries TRBV6-5 and TRBJ2-7; TRBD2 is a possible D gene (6 bases). The CDR3 runs to 18 residues. V lost 3 bases to trimming and J lost 1 base, with 22 bases between them. Germline V lookup: CDR1 MNHEY, CDR2 SVGAGI. CDR3 region: CASSYRMSGPSGSYEQYF. In DNA, the CDR3 is TGTGCCAGCAGTTATAGGATGTCGGGCCCCAGCGGGTCCTACGAGCAGTACTTC.

This clonotype turned up a few times. This chain uses TRBV7-9 with TRBJ2-3, with 12 bases fitting TRBD2. V lost 5 bases and J lost 2; bases outside the gene matches: 8. The germline V gene has CDR1 SEHNR and CDR2 FQNEAQ (reference sequence). The CDR3 has 17 amino acids. DNA for the CDR3: TGTGCCAGCAGCCACCGGCGACTAGCGGGGGTCACAGATACGCAGTATTTT. Translation: CASSHRRLAGVTDTQYF.

The V gene is TRBV28, the J gene TRBJ2-7; D may be TRBD2 (6 bases). In germline, CDR1 is MDHEN, CDR2 SYDVKM. Trimming took 7 bases from V and 2 from J, leaving 15 bases between them. The CDR3 has 14 residues. CDR3 bases: TGTGCCAGCATTGGGGCCGGAGGGACCTACGAGCAGTACTTC. Translating it yields CASIGAGGTYEQYF.

A word on this clonotype: Being one base from a much bigger clone, this may be a read error. This chain links TRBV11-3 with TRBJ2-3; TRBD1 matches 8 bases. In germline, CDR1 is SGHNT, CDR2 YENEEA. The CDR3 is 14 residues long. CDR3 loop: CGSSDGQGTDTQYF. For the CDR3, the DNA is TGTGGCAGCAGCGACGGACAGGGAACAGATACGCAGTATTTT.

This clonotype was detected a few times. V is TRBV9 and J is TRBJ2-7, with no clear D. V lost 0 bases and J 6 bases, leaving 13 bases between the germline ends. CDR3 length: 14 amino acids. Looked up from germline, CDR1 is SGDLS and CDR2 is YYNGEE. CDR3 nucleotide sequence: TGTGCCAGCAGCGTAGACCACGCCACCCGCGAGCAGTACTTC. Protein: CASSVDHATREQYF.

This clonotype appeared a few times. The chain joins TRBV9 to TRBJ2-5; D unresolved. V lost 0 bases to trimming and J lost 2 bases, with 8 bases between them. The CDR3 is 14 residues long. CDR1 and CDR2 from the germline V gene are SGDLS and YYNGEE. Here the CDR3 DNA reads TGTGCCAGCAGCGTAGACACAGAACAAGAGACCCAGTACTTC. It translates to CASSVDTEQETQYF.

This clonotype was picked up a small number of times. The rearrangement uses TRBV6-1 and TRBJ2-2, with D perhaps TRBD1 or TRBD2 (6 bases each). Germline lookup yields CDR1 MNHNS and CDR2 SASEGT. Between the trimmed V and J ends, which lost 5 bases and 0 bases, there was a span of 16 bases. This CDR3 contains 17 residues. CDR3 sequence: CASSRKGGDANTGELFF. CDR3 bases: TGTGCCAGCAGTAGAAAGGGGGGAGACGCGAACACCGGGGAGCTGTTTTTT.

This clonotype was detected many times. V gene TRBV11-2 combines with J gene TRBJ2-1; the match to TRBD2 covers 7 bases. CDR3 length equals 16 residues. The germline V gene encodes CDR1 SGHAT and CDR2 FQNNGV. J lost 0 bases, V lost 5 bases, and 7 bases had no gene match. The CDR3 DNA is TGTGCCAGCAGCGGGCTTAGCGGGCTCTCCTACAATGAGCAGTTCTTC. This codes for CASSGLSGLSYNEQFF.

This clonotype was counted many times. The genes are TRBV12-3 or TRBV12-4 and TRBJ2-7, with D possibly TRBD2 on 5 matching bases. This CDR3 is built from 16 residues. Trimming took 6 bases from V and 2 from J, leaving 20 bases between them. In DNA form, the CDR3 reads TGTGCCAGCAGCCCTGGTGCGGGTCTTAGTCCCTACGAGCAGTACTTC. It codes for CASSPGAGLSPYEQYF.

There are a few counts of this clonotype. J is TRBJ2-1 and V is TRBV20-1; 7 bases line up with TRBD2. Germline values: CDR1 DFQATT, CDR2 SNEGSKA (reference sequence). The CDR3 loop spans 13 amino acids. V was pared by 4 bases and J by 7 bases, with 7 bases of the junction left unmatched. The DNA of the CDR3 is TGCAGTGCTATGCCCCTAGCGGAGAATGAGCAGTTCTTC. Translating gives CSAMPLAENEQFF.

V is TRBV20-1 and J is TRBJ1-2; D remains ambiguous. Per the germline V gene, CDR1 is DFQATT and CDR2 is SNEGSKA (reference sequence). The V end lost 5 bases, the J end lost 1 base, and 17 bases lay between the germline ends. This CDR3 region has 15 residues. CDR3: CSAGQYRKRNYGYTF. As DNA, the CDR3 is TGCAGTGCTGGCCAGTACCGAAAGCGTAACTATGGCTACACCTTC.

This clonotype was counted only a few times. The chain is built from TRBV15 and TRBJ2-7; D gene unclear. Trimming pared 0 bases from V and 6 bases from J, leaving 6 bases between. From germline, CDR1 is LNHNV and CDR2 YYDKDF (reference sequence). The CDR3 loop spans 12 amino acids. The CDR3 DNA is TGTGCCACCAGCAGAGATCTGAGCGAGCAGTACTTC. The encoded protein is CATSRDLSEQYF. The full variable domain, with the rest looked up from reference TRBV15 and TRBJ2-7, is DAMVIQNPRYQVTQFGKPVTLSCSQTLNHNVMYWYQQKSSQAPKLLFHYYDKDFNNEADTPDNFQSRRPNTSFCFLDIRSPGLGDTAMYLCATSRDLSEQYFGPGTRLTVT.

In its sample, this clonotype was seen many times. The V gene is TRBV2, the J gene TRBJ2-7, with 10 bases matching TRBD2. With V trimmed by 8 bases and J by 7 bases, 2 bases remained unmatched. Germline V gives CDR1 SNHLY, CDR2 FYNNEI. The CDR3 is 11 residues long. The CDR3 loop reads CASGTSDEQYF. The DNA of the CDR3 is TGTGCCAGCGGGACTAGCGATGAGCAGTACTTC.